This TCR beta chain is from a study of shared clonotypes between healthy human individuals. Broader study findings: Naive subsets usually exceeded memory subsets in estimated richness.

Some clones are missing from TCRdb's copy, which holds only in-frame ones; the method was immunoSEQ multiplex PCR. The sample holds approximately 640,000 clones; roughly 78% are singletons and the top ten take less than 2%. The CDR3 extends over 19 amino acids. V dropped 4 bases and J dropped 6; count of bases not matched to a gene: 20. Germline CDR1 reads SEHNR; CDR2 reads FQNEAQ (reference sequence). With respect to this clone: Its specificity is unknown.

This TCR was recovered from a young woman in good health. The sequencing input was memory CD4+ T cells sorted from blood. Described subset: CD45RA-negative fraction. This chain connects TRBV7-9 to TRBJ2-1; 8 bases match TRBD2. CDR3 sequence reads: CASSSWNPTMAGGPNEQFF. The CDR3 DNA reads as TGTGCCAGCAGCTCCTGGAACCCGACTATGGCGGGAGGACCCAATGAGCAGTTCTTC.